This T cell receptor beta chain appears in the sequencing data of a study of blood T cells in healthy people across ages. As for the study in general: Capturing about one barcoded beta molecule per two T cells was achieved by template switching. Study-wide points: A strong correlation was found between TCR beta diversity and the percentage of naive T cells. More naive CD4+ cells and higher diversity were found in long-lived than in aged donors.

This clonotype was counted between two and nine times. No antigen is known for it. The authors ran a second PCR of about 7 to 11 cycles using a sample-barcoded 5' primer and a J-beta primer mix. TCRdb re-derived calls from the 5' RACE reads in MiXCR, one entry per CDR3 protein. The sample consists of over 950,000 distinct CDR3 sequences, about 51% of them appearing once. This CDR3 contains 14 residues. Germline V gene sequence: CDR1 MNHEY, CDR2 SVGAGI. Trimming removed 3 bases at V and 1 base at J, with 10 bases between. The source is a woman aged 55-70 years in good health. The material sequenced was blood. V usage is TRBV6-5 and J usage is TRBJ2-7; D gene ambiguous. The CDR3 DNA reads as TGTGCCAGCAGTTATGCGGCCGAGTCCTACGAGCAGTACTTC. It yields the protein CASSYAAESYEQYF.